A selection of T cell receptor beta chains follows, all from one sample in a study of identical twins. One entry per CDR3 protein results from TCRdb running MiXCR on the 5' RACE reads. The sample contains 250,000 or so distinct CDR3 sequences, roughly 7% of which appear only once. These data also formed part of another study, on yellow fever vaccine responses in identical twins.

The sample comprised memory (CD45RO+) T cells sorted from blood. Receptor source: a woman aged 18-29 years in good health. Each CDR3 is given with its conserved first and last residue. The D gene is left open where the match is weak. A row's size may be missing; if present it is once, few, many or a size class.

TRBJ2-4 | many | NA | TRBV7-2 | CASSPLRVSKNIQYF | TGTGCCAGCAGCCCCCTGAGGGTATCCAAAAACATTCAGTACTTC
TRBJ2-5 | many | NA | TRBV4-1 | CASSQWARETQYF | TGCGCCAGCAGCCAATGGGCGCGAGAGACCCAGTACTTC
TRBJ2-5 | many | TRBD2 | TRBV3-1 | CASRKTSGGETQYF | TGTGCCAGCAGGAAGACTAGCGGGGGAGAGACCCAGTACTTC
TRBJ2-2 | NA | TRBD2 | TRBV11-3 | CASSRSGRGELFF | TGTGCCAGCAGCAGAAGCGGGAGAGGGGAGCTGTTTTTT
TRBJ1-1 | NA | TRBD1 | TRBV2 | CASSELAGGLDTEAFF | TGTGCCAGCAGTGAATTGGCAGGGGGCTTGGACACTGAAGCTTTCTTT
TRBJ2-3 | NA | TRBD2 | TRBV10-3 | CAISWLAGTDTQYF | TGTGCCATCAGTTGGCTAGCGGGAACAGATACGCAGTATTTT
TRBJ1-6 | many | TRBD1 | TRBV4-1 | CASSQSMGTVESPLHF | TGCGCCAGCAGCCAGAGTATGGGGACAGTTGAATCACCCCTCCACTTT
TRBJ1-6 | NA | TRBD1 | TRBV25-1 | CASSEAGGGTPLHF | TGTGCCAGCAGTGAAGCAGGGGGGGGGACACCCCTCCACTTT
TRBJ2-6 | few | NA | TRBV3-1 | CASSRGSFSGANVLTF | TGTGCCAGCAGCCGCGGGTCCTTCTCTGGGGCCAACGTCCTGACTTTC
TRBJ2-1 | few | TRBD2 | TRBV2 | CASSKARTSGDEQFF | TGTGCCAGCAGTAAAGCCCGAACTAGCGGGGATGAGCAGTTCTTC
TRBJ2-3 | many | NA | TRBV5-1 | CASSSSAIPTADTQYF | TGCGCCAGCAGCTCTAGCGCGATTCCAACGGCAGATACGCAGTATTTT
TRBJ2-5 | few | NA | TRBV18 | CASSPSEKGGGETQYF | TGTGCCAGCTCACCATCCGAGAAGGGGGGAGGAGAGACCCAGTACTTC
TRBJ1-5 | many | NA | TRBV2 | CASKDMSNQPQHF | TGTGCCAGCAAGGATATGAGCAATCAGCCCCAGCATTTT
TRBJ1-4 | many | NA | TRBV12-3/TRBV12-4 | CASSLGGFGEKLFF | TGTGCCAGCAGTTTGGGGGGCTTTGGTGAAAAACTGTTTTTT
TRBJ2-7 | few | TRBD2 | TRBV4-1 | CASSPGGSREGEQYF | TGCGCCAGCAGCCCCGGGGGTAGCCGGGAGGGCGAGCAGTACTTC
TRBJ1-5 | many | NA | TRBV4-1 | CASSQDNQPQHF | TGCGCCAGCAGCCAAGACAATCAGCCCCAGCATTTT
TRBJ1-5 | few | TRBD1 | TRBV6-1 | CASRPTGGLGNQPQHF | TGTGCCAGCAGGCCGACAGGGGGCTTAGGCAATCAGCCCCAGCATTTT
TRBJ2-1 | few | NA | TRBV6-5 | CASSYSWGTYNEQFF | TGTGCCAGCAGTTACTCGTGGGGGACCTACAATGAGCAGTTCTTC
TRBJ2-1 | few | TRBD2 | TRBV11-3 | CASSLTSSNNEQFF | TGTGCCAGCAGCTTGACTAGCAGCAACAATGAGCAGTTCTTC
TRBJ2-3 | many | TRBD2 | TRBV29-1 | CSVERLAGGPIYEADTQYF | TGCAGCGTTGAAAGACTAGCGGGGGGGCCAATCTATGAAGCAGATACGCAGTATTTT
TRBJ2-1 | NA | NA | TRBV2 | CASRDLLGGFYEQFF | TGTGCCAGCAGAGACCTGCTTGGGGGTTTCTATGAGCAGTTCTTC
TRBJ2-5 | few | NA | TRBV5-5 | CASSLDASLETQYF | TGTGCCAGCAGCTTGGATGCCAGTTTAGAGACCCAGTACTTC
TRBJ1-3 | many | NA | TRBV29-1 | CSVEDRGGATGNTIYF | TGCAGCGTTGAAGATCGGGGGGGAGCTACTGGAAACACCATATATTTT
TRBJ1-1 | many | NA | TRBV14 | CASSQDVGLWAEAFF | TGTGCCAGCAGCCAAGATGTAGGCCTTTGGGCTGAAGCTTTCTTT
TRBJ2-7 | few | NA | TRBV20-1 | CSAPGEGGTYEQYF | TGCAGTGCTCCGGGGGAGGGGGGGACCTACGAGCAGTACTTC
TRBJ2-7 | few | TRBD2 | TRBV7-2 | CASSLALLAGDRKTYEQYF | TGTGCCAGCAGCTTAGCCCTACTAGCGGGGGACCGTAAAACCTACGAGCAGTACTTC
TRBJ1-1 | few | NA | TRBV7-9 | CASSFRGGAFF | TGTGCCAGCAGCTTCAGGGGTGGGGCTTTCTTT
TRBJ1-6 | NA | TRBD1 | TRBV10-3 | CAISDPTGIYNSPLHF | TGTGCCATCAGTGACCCGACAGGGATCTATAATTCACCCCTCCACTTT
TRBJ1-1 | many | NA | TRBV12-3/TRBV12-4 | CASRGPLAEAFF | TGTGCCAGCAGGGGTCCATTGGCCGAAGCTTTCTTT
TRBJ2-2 | NA | NA | TRBV19 | CASNRYRGSAGELFF | TGTGCCAGTAATCGGTACAGAGGAAGCGCCGGGGAGCTGTTTTTT
TRBJ2-4 | many | NA | TRBV5-5 | CASSSHLQGSKNIQYF | TGTGCCAGCAGCTCGCATCTCCAGGGTTCCAAAAACATTCAGTACTTC
TRBJ2-4 | NA | TRBD2 | TRBV5-1 | CASSGTMRLAKNIQYF | TGCGCCAGCAGCGGGACTATGCGACTAGCCAAAAACATTCAGTACTTC
TRBJ2-1 | NA | NA | TRBV12-5 | CASAISAGEQFF | TGTGCTAGTGCCATATCCGCCGGAGAGCAGTTCTTC
TRBJ1-6 | many | NA | TRBV5-1 | CASSLGTGNNSPLHF | TGCGCCAGCAGCTTGGGTACAGGGAATAATTCACCCCTCCACTTT
TRBJ2-5 | NA | NA | TRBV10-1 | CASSDGSSGKETQYF | TGCGCCAGCAGTGATGGTTCCTCAGGGAAAGAGACCCAGTACTTC
TRBJ2-1 | many | NA | TRBV24-1 | CATSVEGGSDEQFF | TGTGCCACCAGTGTTGAGGGGGGAAGCGATGAGCAGTTCTTC
TRBJ2-2 | few | TRBD1 | TRBV13 | CASSPGTGGRAGELFF | TGTGCCAGCAGCCCCGGGACAGGGGGCCGCGCCGGGGAGCTGTTTTTT
TRBJ2-5 | few | NA | TRBV7-2 | CASSLERSVETQYF | TGTGCCAGCAGCTTAGAGAGGTCTGTCGAGACCCAGTACTTC
TRBJ2-2 | many | TRBD2 | TRBV5-6 | CASSLREAGTGELFF | TGTGCCAGCAGCCTACGGGAGGCGGGCACCGGGGAGCTGTTTTTT
TRBJ2-7 | NA | TRBD2 | TRBV7-6 | CASRPAGLAGNEQYF | TGTGCCAGCAGACCCGCCGGACTAGCGGGGAACGAGCAGTACTTC
TRBJ1-2 | many | NA | TRBV29-1 | CSVEKLSPRGGIDGYTF | TGCAGCGTTGAAAAGCTGTCCCCTAGGGGGGGAATAGATGGCTACACCTTC
TRBJ1-3 | NA | NA | TRBV6-1 | CASSRGQSGNTIYF | TGTGCCAGCAGCCGCGGACAGTCTGGAAACACCATATATTTT
TRBJ2-3 | many | TRBD2 | TRBV11-1 | CASSLITSGSLGGRTDTQYF | TGTGCCAGCAGCTTAATAACTAGCGGGAGTCTCGGGGGGCGCACAGATACGCAGTATTTT
TRBJ1-6 | many | TRBD1 | TRBV5-6 | CASSWSTGGSYNSPLHF | TGTGCCAGCAGCTGGAGTACAGGGGGTTCCTATAATTCACCCCTCCACTTT
TRBJ2-1 | many | NA | TRBV5-1 | CASSIKQPSSYNEQFF | TGCGCCAGCAGCATAAAACAACCAAGCTCCTACAATGAGCAGTTCTTC
TRBJ1-2 | many | NA | TRBV6-1 | CASSTFTGNNYGYTF | TGTGCCAGCAGTACCTTTACAGGAAATAACTATGGCTACACCTTC
TRBJ2-6 | few | NA | TRBV4-1 | CASSLAPAGANVLTF | TGCGCCAGCAGCCTCGCCCCCGCCGGGGCCAACGTCCTGACTTTC
TRBJ2-6 | few | NA | TRBV27 | CASSFLNSGANVLTF | TGTGCCAGCAGTTTTCTCAACTCTGGGGCCAACGTCCTGACTTTC
TRBJ1-2 | many | NA | TRBV6-5 | CASSYWGGRPPYGYTF | TGTGCCAGCAGTTACTGGGGGGGCCGGCCCCCCTATGGCTACACCTTC
TRBJ1-1 | NA | NA | TRBV6-4 | CASSETTGQGTEAFF | TGTGCCAGCAGTGAAACGACAGGCCAGGGGACTGAAGCTTTCTTT
TRBJ2-2 | many | TRBD2 | TRBV5-1 | CASRSGSANTGELFF | TGCGCCAGCAGGAGCGGGAGCGCGAACACCGGGGAGCTGTTTTTT
TRBJ2-1 | many | TRBD1 | TRBV7-2 | CASSLTQDRGPYNEQFF | TGTGCCAGCAGCCTAACGCAGGACAGGGGCCCCTACAATGAGCAGTTCTTC
TRBJ2-6 | few | NA | TRBV5-1 | CASSLATGAGANVLTF | TGCGCCAGCAGCTTGGCGACAGGTGCTGGGGCCAACGTCCTGACTTTC
TRBJ1-1 | many | NA | TRBV12-3/TRBV12-4 | CASRGATHEAFF | TGTGCCAGCCGGGGAGCGACTCATGAAGCTTTCTTT
TRBJ2-5 | many | NA | TRBV28 | CASSFEVAPQETQYF | TGTGCCAGCAGTTTTGAGGTAGCGCCGCAAGAGACCCAGTACTTC
TRBJ2-2 | NA | TRBD2 | TRBV11-2 | CASSPSRVLADTGELFF | TGTGCCAGCAGCCCCTCGCGCGTACTAGCGGACACCGGGGAGCTGTTTTTT
TRBJ2-1 | NA | NA | TRBV19 | CASRGRNPANNEQFF | TGTGCCAGTAGGGGGAGGAACCCCGCAAACAATGAGCAGTTCTTC